This T cell receptor (beta chain) comes out of a study of T cells after posttransplantation cyclophosphamide. Findings and limits, study-wide: TRB clonality was highly associated with recipient CMV seropositivity and reactivation. Skin or GI-infiltrating T cells shared few TRB sequences with blood.

Cells defined as naive were viable CD3+CD4+ or CD3+CD8+ and CCR7+CD45RA+CD45RO-CD95-CD27+CD28+. On the day of bone marrow donation, the related graft donor provided peripheral blood. TCRdb keeps only in-frame clones here, not all; method: immunoSEQ multiplex PCR. The data contain around 19,000 clones, 95% to 98% of them singletons. This clone was recorded a few times. Its antigen is unknown. The germline V gene has CDR1 LGHNA and CDR2 YSLEER. The CDR3 sequence is 16 residues long. Between the trimmed V and J ends, which lost 3 bases and 3 bases, there was a span of 17 bases. The chain uses TRBV4-3 and TRBJ2-5; D unclear. This clonotype was sampled from a man aged 40-55 years in good health, CMV-negative, and a related stem cell transplant donor. Sequenced input: naive CD4+ T cells sorted from PBMCs. Here the CDR3 reads CASSQLGTSLKETQYF. The CDR3 nucleotides read TGCGCCAGCAGCCAGCTAGGCACGAGCCTCAAAGAGACCCAGTACTTC.